What follows are 2 T cell receptor beta chains derived from one specimen sequenced in a study of blood T cell repertoires in COVID-19. The table came from immunoSEQ multiplex PCR; TCRdb's copy has only in-frame clones and leaves some out. The sample contains about 100,000 clones, 80% to 90% of which appear only once. The sequenced sample consisted of PBMCs or T cells enriched from blood (not recorded which). The receptors were gathered from a woman between 45 and 60 years old who had recovered from COVID-19.

This chain connects TRBV28 to TRBJ2-1, with D maybe TRBD1 (5 bases). The CDR3 contains 14 residues. CDR1 is MDHEN, CDR2 SYDVKM, per germline. V was trimmed by 5 bases and J by 7 bases, leaving 15 bases between them. CDR3 amino acids: CASSLGHAANEQFF. DNA for the CDR3: TGTGCCAGCAGTCTCGGACATGCAGCAAATGAGCAGTTCTTC.

The chain links TRBV2 to TRBJ1-6, with D possibly TRBD1 on 6 matching bases. V dropped 5 bases and J dropped 4 bases, with 12 bases sitting between them. CDR3 length equals 15 residues. In germline, CDR1 is SNHLY, CDR2 FYNNEI. The CDR3 DNA follows: TGTGCCAGCAGTTTTACAGGGAGTTATAATTCACCCCTCCACTTT. It translates to CASSFTGSYNSPLHF.